This is a list of T cell receptor beta chains from one sample in a study of CD8+ T cells in alopecia areata. Profiling relied on immunoSEQ multiplex PCR, and the TCRdb table lists in-frame clones only, not all of them. The sample lists approximately 210,000 clones; around 66% were seen once. The sequencing here drew on CD4+ T cells sorted from blood, taken at roughly week 45, from a patient treated with tofacitinib. The source is a human donor with alopecia areata. CDR3s include the opening cysteine and the closing phenylalanine or tryptophan. D genes are given only for firm matches. Clone size is stated in some rows and not others, as once, few, many or a class when expanded.

size	D	J	V	DNA	CDR3
once	-	TRBJ1-1	TRBV6-5	TGTGCCAGCAGTCTTACACTGAACACTGAAGCTTTCTTT	CASSLTLNTEAFF
once	-	TRBJ2-3	TRBV29-1	TGCAGCGTTAAACAGACAGATACGCAGTATTTT	CSVKQTDTQYF
few	TRBD2	TRBJ2-3	TRBV6-1	TGTGCCAGCAGTGAAGCCCCGACTAGCGGGGGAAACACAGATACGCAGTATTTT	CASSEAPTSGGNTDTQYF
-	-	TRBJ1-1	TRBV29-1	TGCAGCGTTGGCGGGTGGATCAACACTGAAGCTTTCTTT	CSVGGWINTEAFF
-	-	TRBJ1-5	TRBV7-2	TGTGCCAGCAGCTTTACAGCGCCGGGGCAGCCCCAGCATTTT	CASSFTAPGQPQHF
-	TRBD1	TRBJ2-3	TRBV10-3	TGTGCCAGTACGTACCAGACAGGGGTCAGCACAGATACGCAGTATTTT	CASTYQTGVSTDTQYF
once	-	TRBJ2-5	TRBV5-1	TGCGCCAGCAGCGGGACAAAGGGGACCCAGTACTTC	CASSGTKGTQYF
many	-	TRBJ2-2	TRBV7-8	TGTGCCAGCAGCACCCAAACAGGGAACACCGGGGAGCTGTTTTTT	CASSTQTGNTGELFF
-	-	TRBJ2-3	TRBV5-6	TGTGCCAGCAGCTTAGGCACAGCAGATACGCAGTATTTT	CASSLGTADTQYF
-	-	TRBJ1-1	TRBV30	TGTGCCTGGCTCGGGGGGTGGAACACTGAAGCTTTCTTT	CAWLGGWNTEAFF
-	TRBD2	TRBJ2-3	TRBV27	TGTGCGGTGGGAGCGGGGGGGCCAGATACGCAGTATTTT	CAVGAGGPDTQYF
-	-	TRBJ1-2	TRBV7-2	TGTGCCAGCAGCTTATACAGCCGCATTGGTGGCTACACCTTC	CASSLYSRIGGYTF
few	TRBD2	TRBJ2-7	TRBV4-2	TGTGCCAGCAGCCAAGGGACTAGCGGGGGGGAGCAGTACTTC	CASSQGTSGGEQYF
-	-	TRBJ2-7	TRBV23-1	TGCGCCAGCAGTCAAGTCGACAGACATTACGAGCAGTACTTC	CASSQVDRHYEQYF
-	-	TRBJ2-2	TRBV6-9	TGTGCCAGCAGTTATAGGGAAGGCGGGGAGCTGTTTTTT	CASSYREGGELFF
few	-	TRBJ2-2	TRBV29-1	TGCAGCGTTGAAATTTACAGGGCCTTTAACACCGGGGAGCTGTTTTTT	CSVEIYRAFNTGELFF
once	-	TRBJ2-7	TRBV7-8	TGTGCCAGCAGCTCTAAGACAGGTTCTTACTACGAGCAGTACTTC	CASSSKTGSYYEQYF
-	TRBD1	TRBJ2-5	TRBV6-5	TGTGCCAGCAGTTACGGACAGGCCCTGATGGAGACCCAGTACTTC	CASSYGQALMETQYF
-	-	TRBJ1-6	TRBV29-1	TGCAGCGTAGGTACAGGAGGAACCCTCCACTTT	CSVGTGGTLHF
few	-	TRBJ2-1	TRBV7-2	TGTGCCAGCAGCTTGAGTTCCAATGAGCAGTTCTTC	CASSLSSNEQFF
-	-	TRBJ1-2	TRBV6-5	TGTGCCAGCAGTTACGGGGGAGACTATGGCTACACCTTC	CASSYGGDYGYTF
-	TRBD1	TRBJ2-4	TRBV29-1	TGCAGCATCACGGGACAGGCGAACATTCAGTACTTC	CSITGQANIQYF
-	-	TRBJ2-7	TRBV29-1	TGCAGCGTGCAGCCGGGACTTAGCACGAGGGAGCAGTACTTC	CSVQPGLSTREQYF